The 28 T cell receptor beta chains in this list originate from one sample, sequenced in a study of T cell changes during pregnancy in multiple sclerosis. Data came from immunoSEQ multiplex PCR; TCRdb stores just in-frame clones and leaves some out. The sample yields 95,000 to 110,000 clones, almost 95% seen once. The starting material was peripheral blood, obtained after pregnancy. The receptor source for this set is a female donor with multiple sclerosis, enrolled in a pregnancy study.

J is TRBJ2-7 and V is TRBV27; maybe TRBD2 (6 bases). The ends were cut back, 2 bases at V and 2 bases at J, with 10 bases in the middle. CDR3 size: 14 residues. CDR1 is MNHEY and CDR2 is SMNVEV in the germline V gene (reference sequence). CDR3 coding DNA: TGTGCCAGCAGTTTAGGAGGGGCAGCCTACGAGCAGTACTTC. Amino acids: CASSLGGAAYEQYF.

The V and J genes are TRBV6-6 and TRBJ2-1, with TRBD2 matching 8 bases. V lost 0 bases, J lost 5 bases, and 6 bases stayed unmatched. Germline V gene lookup returns CDR1 MNHNY and CDR2 SVGAGI (reference sequence). The CDR3 consists of 16 residues. The CDR3 here is CASSYSIQRENNEQFF. The CDR3 DNA is TGTGCCAGCAGTTACTCGATCCAGCGGGAGAACAATGAGCAGTTCTTC.

The chain is built from TRBV19 and TRBJ1-1; 7 bases agree with TRBD1. CDR1 and CDR2 (germline): LNHDA, SQIVND (reference sequence). The CDR3 is 15 residues long. Unmatched junction bases numbered 14, after V lost 7 bases and J lost 6 bases. The CDR3 coding sequence is TGTGCCAGTACCCTCCTGAACAGGGGCATTGCTGAAGCTTTCTTT. Translating gives CASTLLNRGIAEAFF.

The chain carries TRBV4-3 and TRBJ2-5, with unresolved D. The CDR3 contains 13 residues. V lost 3 bases, J lost 7 bases, and 12 bases lay in between. The germline CDR1 and CDR2 sequences are LGHNA and YSLEER. As DNA, the CDR3 is TGCGCCAGCAGCCAGGAACCCAGAGGGACCCAGTACTTC. Translated: CASSQEPRGTQYF.

The chain combines TRBV19 with TRBJ1-4, with D possibly TRBD1 on 6 matching bases. V lost 5 bases and J 7 bases, leaving 17 bases between the germline ends. Germline V gives CDR1 LNHDA, CDR2 SQIVND (reference sequence). The CDR3 is 15 residues long. CDR3 sequence (DNA): TGTGCCAGTAGTCTCATACAGGGTATGAGTGAAAAACTGTTTTTT. Translated: CASSLIQGMSEKLFF.

CDR3 bases: TGTGCCATCAGTGATGCGGACAGGTTTTTGAGCTATGGCTACACCTTC. It codes for CAISDADRFLSYGYTF. The rearrangement links TRBV10-3 to TRBJ1-2; 7 bases agree with TRBD1. CDR1 and CDR2 (germline): ENHRY, SYGVKD. The J segment lost 4 bases and the V segment lost 3 bases, leaving 11 bases of the junction unmatched. This CDR3 is built from 16 residues.

This clone was seen only a few times. The chain recombines TRBV7-3 with TRBJ2-1, with 9 bases matching TRBD2. The trim removed 4 bases at V and 6 bases at J, leaving 4 bases unmatched. The CDR3 has 14 amino acids. The germline gives CDR1 SGHTA, CDR2 FQGTGA. As DNA, the CDR3 is TGTGCCAGCAGCTCGCGGGGGGGCCGCAATGAGCAGTTCTTC. Translating it yields CASSSRGGRNEQFF.

The genes are TRBV4-1 and TRBJ1-2; D is unresolved. The V and J ends lost 4 bases and 5 bases respectively, with 14 bases between them. CDR1 MGHRA and CDR2 YSYEKL come from the germline V gene. The CDR3 covers 14 residues. The CDR3 DNA reads TGCGCCAGCAGCCGTCCGGGTCAGAGATATGGCTACACCTTC. Protein product: CASSRPGQRYGYTF.

The CDR3 nucleotides are TGTGCCAGCAGCCCCTGGGGGACAGGGACTTCTAACTATGGCTACACCTTC. Its protein is CASSPWGTGTSNYGYTF. This chain uses TRBV11-2 with TRBJ1-2, with 9 bases fitting TRBD1. The CDR3 has 17 amino acids. Germline V gene sequence: CDR1 SGHAT, CDR2 FQNNGV. The ends lost 5 bases at V and 0 bases at J; junction bases unmatched: 10.

The chain links TRBV28 to TRBJ1-1; no firm D call. This CDR3 has 12 residues. The germline V gene has CDR1 MDHEN and CDR2 SYDVKM. V was clipped by 6 bases and J by 10 bases, with 15 bases between them. For the CDR3, the DNA is TGTGCCAGCAGCCAATCGGCTGGAGGAGCTTTCTTT. Its translation: CASSQSAGGAFF.

The rearrangement links TRBV14 to TRBJ2-1; 7 nucleotides line up with TRBD2. The CDR3 consists of 15 residues. The trim removed 1 base at V and 4 bases at J, leaving 4 bases unmatched. In germline, CDR1 is SGHDN, CDR2 FVKESK. CDR3 region: CASSQGASGYNEQFF. The CDR3 nucleotides are TGTGCCAGCAGCCAAGGGGCTAGCGGTTACAATGAGCAGTTCTTC.

DNA of the CDR3: TGTGCCAGCAGCTTAGAAGGTGGGCAGCAGTACTTC. As protein: CASSLEGGQQYF. V and J are TRBV7-9 and TRBJ2-7; no definite D call. Trimming took off 1 base at V and 8 bases at J, with 9 bases between the two ends. The CDR3 spans 12 residues. In germline, CDR1 is SEHNR, CDR2 FQNEAQ (reference sequence).

Comments on this clone: The junction departs from the called germline gene at one end, perhaps through a read error. The chain has TRBV25-1 and TRBJ1-1; D is unresolved. The CDR3 is 15 amino acids. Germline V gives CDR1 MGHDK, CDR2 SYGVNS. CDR3 DNA: TGTGCCAGCAGTGAATATGAAAATCAGCGTAGCGGGATTTACTTT. Translating it yields CASSEYENQRSGIYF.

The chain combines TRBV11-2 with TRBJ2-3; D possibly corresponds to TRBD1 (7 bases). The CDR3 runs 15 residues. With 5 bases removed from V and 2 bases from J, the gap between germline ends came to 14 bases. CDR1 and CDR2 (germline): SGHAT, FQNNGV. The CDR3 DNA follows: TGTGCCAGCAGCCCGGGGGACAGACCCACAGATACGCAGTATTTT. This translates into CASSPGDRPTDTQYF.

The chain couples TRBV4-2 to TRBJ2-3; D possibly corresponds to TRBD1 (5 bases). Germline V gives CDR1 LGHNA, CDR2 YNFKEQ. This CDR3 region has 16 residues. V was cut by 0 bases and J by 3 bases, with 13 bases left in between. The CDR3, as DNA: TGTGCCAGCAGCCAAGAAACAGGAGTGCTTACAGATACGCAGTATTTT. Encoded protein: CASSQETGVLTDTQYF.

Here the CDR3 reads CASSTSDRGEQYF. For the CDR3, the DNA is TGTGCCAGTAGTACTTCTGACAGAGGAGAGCAGTACTTC. The chain couples TRBV19 to TRBJ2-7, with D possibly being TRBD1 (5 bases). Germline V gene data show CDR1 as LNHDA and CDR2 as SQIVND (reference sequence). Trimming took 4 bases from V and 7 from J, leaving 14 bases between them. The CDR3 consists of 13 residues. The full variable domain, rest sourced from reference TRBV19 and TRBJ2-7, is DGGITQSPKYLFRKEGQNVTLSCEQNLNHDAMYWYRQDPGQGLRLIYYSQIVNDFQKGDIAEGYSVSREKKESFPLTVTSAQKNPTAFYLCASSTSDRGEQYFGPGTRLTVT.

J is TRBJ2-1 and V is TRBV18; D is uncertain. Trimming removed 10 bases from V and 4 bases from J, with 8 bases in between. The CDR3 is 11 residues long. The germline V gene has CDR1 KGHSH and CDR2 LQKENI. The CDR3: CATGGYNEQFF. The DNA for the CDR3 is TGTGCCACGGGTGGGTACAATGAGCAGTTCTTC.

This clone was recorded once. The chain is built from TRBV6-4 and TRBJ1-1; TRBD1 aligns across 9 bases. CDR1 MRHNA and CDR2 SNTAGT come from the germline V gene. This CDR3 spans 12 amino acids. Losses at the gene ends were 2 bases for V and 11 bases for J; bases not matched to a gene: 3. In DNA, the CDR3 is TGTGCCAGCAGTGACGGGACAGGGACCGCTTTCTTT. Amino acid sequence: CASSDGTGTAFF.

The gene calls are TRBV11-2 and TRBJ2-5, with 8 bases matching TRBD2. The CDR3 is 15 residues long. Germline-derived CDR1 and CDR2 are SGHAT and FQNNGV. V gave up 4 bases and J gave up 3 bases; unmatched junction bases: 7. CDR3 amino acids: CASSSQGREEETQYF. In DNA, the CDR3 is TGTGCCAGCAGCTCCCAGGGGCGGGAGGAAGAGACCCAGTACTTC. The full variable domain, completed using reference TRBV11-2 and TRBJ2-5, is EAGVAQSPRYKIIEKRQSVAFWCNPISGHATLYWYQQILGQGPKLLIQFQNNGVVDDSQLPKDRFSAERLKGVDSTLKIQPAKLEDSAVYLCASSSQGREEETQYFGPGTRLLVL.

The chain has TRBV4-1 and TRBJ2-3; D may be TRBD2 (6 bases). The CDR3 runs to 14 residues. Trimming removed 4 bases from V and 7 bases from J, with 15 bases in between. Germline V CDR1 and CDR2: MGHRA, YSYEKL. CDR3 DNA: TGCGCCAGCAGCCGGGCTAGCGTCGGATATACGCAGTATTTT. Amino acid sequence: CASSRASVGYTQYF.

The genes are TRBV7-3 and TRBJ2-1, with a possible D match to TRBD2 (6 bases). The CDR3 totals 14 residues. Germline CDR1 reads SGHTA; CDR2 reads FQGTGA. The germline V and J ends were trimmed by 0 bases and 6 bases, with 9 bases remaining between them. The CDR3 sequence: CASSLTTGVNEQFF. The CDR3 coding sequence is TGTGCCAGCAGCTTAACGACGGGAGTCAATGAGCAGTTCTTC.

The rearrangement links TRBV10-3 to TRBJ2-3, with 10 bases that match TRBD1. The V segment lost 7 bases and the J segment 6 bases; nucleotides outside the gene matches: 13. The CDR3 runs 16 residues. Germline lookup yields CDR1 ENHRY and CDR2 SYGVKD. The CDR3 DNA reads TGTGCCATCACCCCGGGACAGGGGATATCTTCTGATACGCAGTATTTT. This codes for CAITPGQGISSDTQYF.

The genes are TRBV5-1 and TRBJ2-5; TRBD1 aligns across 7 bases. The V gene end was trimmed by 5 bases and the J gene end by 5 bases; junction bases not matched to a gene: 12. CDR1 is SGHRS, CDR2 YFSETQ, per germline. The CDR3 loop spans 15 amino acids. The CDR3 sequence: CASSLTGTVEETQYF. CDR3 in DNA: TGCGCCAGCAGTTTGACAGGGACAGTTGAGGAGACCCAGTACTTC.

This rearrangement joins TRBV27 to TRBJ2-7; D possibly corresponds to TRBD1 (5 bases). Germline CDR1 is MNHEY and CDR2 is SMNVEV (reference sequence). The CDR3 totals 11 residues. V was trimmed by 6 bases and J by 3 bases, leaving 6 bases between them. The CDR3 sequence: CASRRGYEQYF. The CDR3 DNA reads TGTGCCAGCAGAAGGGGCTACGAGCAGTACTTC.

The chain has TRBV29-1 and TRBJ2-5; D possibly corresponds to TRBD2 (5 bases). V lost 5 bases and J 7 bases, leaving 14 bases between the germline ends. The CDR3 covers 12 residues. Germline values: CDR1 SQVTM, CDR2 ANQGSEA. As DNA, the CDR3 is TGCAGCGTTCCCGATTCAGGAGGGACCCAGTACTTC. It specifies CSVPDSGGTQYF.

This clone appeared a single time. The CDR3 loop is CASRRDRGRMGGNTIYF. CDR3 DNA: TGTGCAAGTCGCCGGGACAGGGGGCGCATGGGGGGAAACACCATATATTTT. The chain links TRBV12-2 to TRBJ1-3; the table's D gene call, TRBD1, was not cross checked with the DNA. TRBV12-2 is tagged as a pseudogene. This CDR3 contains 17 residues.

This clone was seen just once. J is TRBJ1-1 and V is TRBV6-1, with 7 bases lining up with TRBD1. V trimming: 1 base; J trimming: 7 bases; junction bases outside the gene matches: 15. This CDR3 has 17 amino acids. CDR1 and CDR2 from the germline V gene are MNHNS and SASEGT. The CDR3 here is CASSEEGGTAPRGEAFF. The CDR3, as DNA: TGTGCCAGCAGTGAAGAAGGGGGGACAGCGCCTAGGGGTGAAGCTTTCTTT.

This clone showed up just once. This chain connects TRBV13 to TRBJ2-2; weak D call: TRBD1 (5 bases). The V gene lost 5 bases and the J gene lost 6 bases, with 10 bases spanning the gap. The length of the CDR3 is 13 residues. Germline V gives CDR1 PRHDT, CDR2 FYEKMQ (reference sequence). The CDR3 spells CASSTYRPGELFF. The CDR3 DNA reads as TGTGCCAGCAGCACGTACAGGCCCGGGGAGCTGTTTTTT.